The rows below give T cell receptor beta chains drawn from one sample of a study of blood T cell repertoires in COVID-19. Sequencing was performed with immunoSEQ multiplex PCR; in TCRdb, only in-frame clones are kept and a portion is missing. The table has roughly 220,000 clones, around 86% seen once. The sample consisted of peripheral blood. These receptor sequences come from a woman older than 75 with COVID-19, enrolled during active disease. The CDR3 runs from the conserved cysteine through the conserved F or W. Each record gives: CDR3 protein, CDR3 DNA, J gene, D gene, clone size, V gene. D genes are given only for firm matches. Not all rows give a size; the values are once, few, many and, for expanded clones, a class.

CDR3: CASRRQGPYGYTF
DNA: TGTGCCAGCAGGCGACAGGGGCCCTATGGCTACACCTTC
J: TRBJ1-2
D: TRBD1
size: once
V: TRBV6-5

CDR3: CASSLSYQETQYF
DNA: TGTGCCAGCAGCTTGAGCTACCAAGAGACCCAGTACTTC
J: TRBJ2-5
D: -
size: -
V: TRBV11-2

CDR3: CSAPRGGYGYTF
DNA: TGCAGCGCCCCCCGAGGGGGCTATGGCTACACCTTC
J: TRBJ1-2
D: -
size: -
V: TRBV29-1

CDR3: CASSPRTGGGANEQFF
DNA: TGTGCCAGCAGCCCACGCACGGGCGGGGGGGCGAATGAGCAGTTCTTC
J: TRBJ2-1
D: TRBD2
size: -
V: TRBV5-4

CDR3: CSTLTDREGYTF
DNA: TGCAGTACTCTCACTGACAGGGAAGGCTACACCTTC
J: TRBJ1-2
D: TRBD1
size: -
V: TRBV29-1

CDR3: CASSQEGSGGQADTQYF
DNA: TGTGCCAGCAGCCAAGAGGGTAGCGGGGGCCAGGCAGATACGCAGTATTTT
J: TRBJ2-3
D: TRBD2
size: -
V: TRBV3-1/TRBV3-2

CDR3: CASSFLTSGSYEQYF
DNA: TGTGCCAGCAGCTTCTTGACTAGCGGGAGTTACGAGCAGTACTTC
J: TRBJ2-7
D: TRBD2
size: -
V: TRBV7-2

CDR3: CASRGSGPTEAFF
DNA: TGTGCCAGTAGAGGGTCGGGTCCAACTGAAGCTTTCTTT
J: TRBJ1-1
D: -
size: -
V: TRBV28

CDR3: CACGQYSNQPQHF
DNA: TGTGCCTGTGGACAGTATAGCAATCAGCCCCAGCATTTT
J: TRBJ1-5
D: -
size: -
V: TRBV30

CDR3: CASSSGARGKDTQYF
DNA: TGTGCCAGCAGTTCCGGGGCCCGGGGGAAAGATACGCAGTATTTT
J: TRBJ2-3
D: -
size: -
V: TRBV6-5

CDR3: CASSSGQLNTEAFF
DNA: TGTGCCAGTAGCTCGGGACAGCTGAACACTGAAGCTTTCTTT
J: TRBJ1-1
D: TRBD1
size: -
V: TRBV19

CDR3: CASSQTLPGDLLEAFF
DNA: TGTGCCAGCAGCCAAACCCTGCCAGGGGACCTCCTTGAAGCTTTCTTT
J: TRBJ1-1
D: -
size: -
V: TRBV4-2

CDR3: CASSVVGQSGSGPNEQFF
DNA: TGTGCCAGCAGCGTCGTGGGACAGTCGGGGTCGGGTCCCAATGAGCAGTTCTTC
J: TRBJ2-1
D: TRBD1
size: -
V: TRBV9

CDR3: CASSNQGGNTEAFF
DNA: TGTGCCAGCAGCAATCAGGGGGGGAACACTGAAGCTTTCTTT
J: TRBJ1-1
D: TRBD1
size: -
V: TRBV5-5

CDR3: CASYKDSYNEQFF
DNA: TGTGCCAGCTACAAAGACAGTTACAATGAGCAGTTCTTC
J: TRBJ2-1
D: -
size: once
V: TRBV18

CDR3: CASSVDNAGTANSPLHF
DNA: TGTGCCAGCAGCGTAGACAATGCCGGGACAGCTAATTCACCCCTCCACTTT
J: TRBJ1-6
D: TRBD1
size: once
V: TRBV9

CDR3: CASSPPGGTQYF
DNA: TGTGCCAGCTCACCTCCAGGTGGTACGCAGTATTTT
J: TRBJ2-3
D: -
size: -
V: TRBV18

CDR3: CASSLGKGQLNYGYTF
DNA: TGTGCCAGCAGCCTAGGAAAGGGACAGCTCAACTATGGCTACACCTTC
J: TRBJ1-2
D: TRBD1
size: -
V: TRBV7-9

CDR3: CASNRDSTYEQYF
DNA: TGTGCCAGCAATCGGGACAGCACCTACGAGCAGTACTTC
J: TRBJ2-7
D: TRBD1
size: -
V: TRBV6-6

CDR3: CASSEDRQAFF
DNA: TGCGCCAGCAGTGAGGACAGGCAAGCTTTCTTT
J: TRBJ1-1
D: -
size: -
V: TRBV10-2

CDR3: CASINGLQKLFF
DNA: TGTGCCAGCATAAACGGGTTGCAGAAACTGTTTTTT
J: TRBJ1-4
D: -
size: -
V: TRBV6-6

CDR3: CASSFGQTYEKLFF
DNA: TGTGCCAGCAGCTTCGGACAAACTTACGAAAAACTGTTTTTT
J: TRBJ1-4
D: -
size: few
V: TRBV11-2

CDR3: CASSLAQGRTSGKPYEQYF
DNA: TGTGCCAGCAGCTTAGCGCAGGGCCGGACTAGCGGGAAACCCTACGAGCAGTACTTC
J: TRBJ2-7
D: TRBD2
size: -
V: TRBV13

CDR3: CASSSGLATEQYF
DNA: TGCGCCAGCAGCAGTGGACTAGCTACCGAGCAGTACTTC
J: TRBJ2-7
D: TRBD2
size: -
V: TRBV5-1

CDR3: CASSCRGCDGYTF
DNA: TGTGCCAGCAGTTGCCGGGGGTGCGATGGCTACACCTTC
J: TRBJ1-2
D: -
size: once
V: TRBV3-1/TRBV3-2

CDR3: CASRLAGGYNEQFF
DNA: TGCGCCAGCAGACTAGCGGGGGGGTACAATGAGCAGTTCTTC
J: TRBJ2-1
D: TRBD2
size: -
V: TRBV5-1

CDR3: CASSLGPPSGGVKTQYF
DNA: TGTGCCAGCAGCTTAGGACCCCCTAGCGGGGGGGTAAAGACCCAGTACTTC
J: TRBJ2-5
D: TRBD2
size: few
V: TRBV13

CDR3: CASSEFGDVRGTEAFF
DNA: TGTGCCAGCAGTGAATTCGGGGATGTCAGGGGCACTGAAGCTTTCTTT
J: TRBJ1-1
D: -
size: few
V: TRBV25-1